This TCR beta chain was captured in a study of OX40 agonist ivuxolimab in advanced cancers. Looking at the study overall: Eligibility admitted prior anti-PD-1, anti-PD-L1 or anti-CTLA-4 therapy; approximately 40% had some. Study results and caveats: Among the least clonally expanded were partial responders at 0.1-3.0 mg/kg. No antigen was identified for the clonally expanded peripheral T cells.

The table came from immunoSEQ multiplex PCR; TCRdb's copy has only in-frame clones and leaves some out. The table records about 86,000 clones, roughly 89% of them present only once. As concerns this clone: Its target is unknown.

The material was CD4+ or CD8+ T cells sorted from blood, obtained in a trial of the OX40 agonist ivuxolimab. The TCR sequence derives from an adult with an advanced solid tumor such as melanoma, head and neck, liver or kidney cancer.

The CDR3 protein is CASSSGGRAGTQYF. In nucleotides, the CDR3 is TGTGCCAGCAGTTCAGGGGGGAGGGCAGGTACGCAGTATTTT. This chain joins TRBV6-6 and TRBJ2-3, with D perhaps given as TRBD1 or TRBD2 (7 bases each). Per the germline V gene, CDR1 is MNHNY and CDR2 is SVGAGI (reference sequence). This CDR3 spans 14 amino acids. Trimming cost V 4 bases and J 8 bases, with 16 bases left between them.